This T cell receptor (beta chain) originates from a study of blood T cell repertoires in COVID-19. With 2 bases removed from V and 3 bases from J, the gap between germline ends came to 8 bases. The CDR3 runs to 13 residues. CDR1 and CDR2 from the germline V gene are MGHRA and YSYEKL. Profiling relied on immunoSEQ multiplex PCR, and the TCRdb table lists in-frame clones only, not all of them. The table has fewer than 60,000 clones, over 75% seen once. The rearrangement joins TRBV4-1 to TRBJ2-7; TRBD1 might be the D (7 bases). The source of this sequence is a woman of 80 years or more with COVID-19, enrolled during active disease. Sequenced sample: peripheral blood. Here the CDR3 reads CASSQQGGYEQYF. CDR3 in DNA: TGCGCCAGCAGCCAACAGGGGGGCTACGAGCAGTACTTC.